Each of the 22 T cell receptor beta chains below was sequenced from the same sample in a study of blood T cells in healthy people across ages. Alongside a J-beta primer mix, a sample-barcoded 5' primer served in a second PCR lasting roughly 6 to 11 cycles. TCRdb redid the calling of the 5' RACE reads with MiXCR, one entry per CDR3 protein. The sample records roughly 1,700,000 distinct CDR3 sequences, roughly 30% being singletons. Specimen: blood. Receptor source: a young woman in good health.

The table lists this clonotype with a count of one. The limits of the CDR3 on the DNA are not certain, so only TCRdb's listed CDR3 is given. CDR3 loop: CSALVNEQFFGPGGFGYTF. This chain connects TRBV20-1 to TRBJ1-2; TRBD1, as called in the table, went unchecked against the DNA. The CDR3 length is 19 residues, termini included. CDR1 DFQATT and CDR2 SNEGSKA come from the germline V gene (reference sequence).

The chain combines TRBV7-9 with TRBJ2-5; maybe TRBD2 (6 bases). The length of the CDR3 is 15 residues. Per the germline V gene, CDR1 is SEHNR and CDR2 is FQNEAQ (reference sequence). With 4 bases removed from V and 2 bases from J, the gap between germline ends came to 14 bases. The CDR3 nucleotides are TGTGCCAGCAGCTGGAGGACGGGGGAGCAAGAGACCCAGTACTTC. This encodes CASSWRTGEQETQYF.

This clonotype was seen only a few times. The chain links TRBV19 to TRBJ1-4, with 7 bases that match TRBD1. CDR3 size: 14 residues. Germline values: CDR1 LNHDA, CDR2 SQIVND (reference sequence). Trimming at V came to 3 bases and at J to 8 bases, leaving 6 bases not matched to a gene. For the CDR3, the DNA is TGTGCCAGTAGTATGTATCCAGGGGGGGAAAAACTGTTTTTT. This translates into CASSMYPGGEKLFF.

The chain recombines TRBV12-3 or TRBV12-4 with TRBJ1-5, with D perhaps TRBD1 (6 bases). The CDR3 covers 18 residues. V lost 6 bases, J lost 0 bases, and 21 bases lay in between. The CDR3 DNA reads TGTGCCAGCAGACCCGGGGGACATTGGGATTATAGCAATCAGCCCCAGCATTTT. As protein: CASRPGGHWDYSNQPQHF.

The chain couples TRBV4-2 to TRBJ1-2, with no clear D. Trimming left V 0 bases short and J 4 bases short, with 9 bases between. Germline values: CDR1 LGHNA, CDR2 YNFKEQ. This CDR3 region has 14 residues. The CDR3 region is CASSQDLAVYGYTF. The CDR3 coding sequence is TGTGCCAGCAGCCAAGATTTGGCAGTCTATGGCTACACCTTC.

This clonotype was observed a few times. The rearrangement links TRBV29-1 to TRBJ2-7; 7 bases line up with TRBD1. The CDR3 is 14 residues long. The ends lost 7 bases at V and 0 bases at J; junction bases unmatched: 9. CDR1 and CDR2 (germline): SQVTM, ANQGSEA. CDR3 sequence reads: CSAEEGQDSYEQYF. The CDR3 nucleotides read TGCAGCGCCGAGGAAGGACAGGACTCCTACGAGCAGTACTTC.

In DNA form, the CDR3 reads TGTGCCAGCAGCCAAGGGTTGCTAGGGGTAGAGACCCAGTACTTC. This codes for CASSQGLLGVETQYF. The rearrangement links TRBV7-3 to TRBJ2-5, with D possibly TRBD1 on 5 matching bases. Trimming removed 5 bases from V and 4 bases from J, with 17 bases in between. CDR1 and CDR2 (germline): SGHTA, FQGTGA. The length of the CDR3 is 15 residues.

The V gene is TRBV6-2 or TRBV6-3, the J gene TRBJ2-4; the D is unclear. V was cut by 8 bases and J by 0 bases, with 14 bases left in between. This CDR3 contains 15 residues. Germline CDR1 MNHEY, CDR2 SVGEGT. DNA for the CDR3: TGTGCCAGCTCCCGCGGACCCCAAGCCAAAAACATTCAGTACTTC. This gives the protein CASSRGPQAKNIQYF.

This clonotype turned up a few times. CDR3 region: CATSDLPRAGTYNEQFF. CDR3 DNA sequence: TGTGCCACCAGTGATCTACCTAGGGCGGGGACTTACAATGAGCAGTTCTTC. This chain links TRBV24-1 with TRBJ2-1, with a possible D match to TRBD2 (6 bases). Germline CDR1 KGHDR, CDR2 SFDVKD. The ends were cut back, 3 bases at V and 4 bases at J, with 18 bases in the middle. The length of the CDR3 is 17 residues.

CDR3 bases: TGTGCCAACAAAGGGGGGGGAAATTATGGCTACACCTTC. This encodes CANKGGGNYGYTF. This chain links TRBV10-3 with TRBJ1-2; D might be TRBD1 (6 bases). The CDR3 length is 13 residues. Germline V lookup: CDR1 ENHRY, CDR2 SYGVKD. V lost 10 bases and J lost 5, with 17 bases in between.

This clonotype appeared a few times. This chain joins TRBV3-1 and TRBJ2-3; D call uncertain. Per the germline V gene, CDR1 is LGHDT and CDR2 is YNNKEL (reference sequence). This CDR3 comprises 12 residues. V lost 2 bases, J lost 6 bases, and 6 bases lay in between. The chain's CDR3 is CASSQFPDTQYF. The CDR3 DNA reads TGTGCCAGCAGCCAATTTCCGGATACGCAGTATTTT.

This clonotype appeared a few times. This chain connects TRBV5-1 to TRBJ2-5; 16 nucleotides align to TRBD2. This CDR3 comprises 17 residues. Germline V gene sequence: CDR1 SGHRS, CDR2 YFSETQ. V lost 4 bases and J lost 0; bases outside the gene matches: 3. The CDR3 DNA sequence: TGCGCCAGCAGCATGGGACTAGCGGGGGGGTACCAAGAGACCCAGTACTTC. It codes for CASSMGLAGGYQETQYF.

V gene TRBV4-2 combines with J gene TRBJ2-1; TRBD1 matches 8 bases. Germline trimming cut 6 bases from V and 9 bases from J; bases unmatched to any gene: 10. The CDR3 is made up of 14 amino acids. Germline loops: CDR1 LGHNA, CDR2 YNFKEQ. The CDR3 is CASRGTGGISEQFF. CDR3 nucleotide sequence: TGTGCCAGCAGAGGAACAGGGGGTATAAGTGAGCAGTTCTTC.

This clonotype has a handful of counts. The chain links TRBV4-2 to TRBJ1-5; a possible D gene is TRBD1 (5 bases). This CDR3 contains 13 residues. Deletions cut 0 bases from V and 10 bases from J, with 10 bases between. The germline CDR1 and CDR2 sequences are LGHNA and YNFKEQ. The CDR3 DNA reads TGTGCCAGCAGCCAAGAAGAGGGGCTCCCCCAGCATTTT. Its protein is CASSQEEGLPQHF.

V gene TRBV3-1 combines with J gene TRBJ1-1; D uncertain. Germline CDR1 and CDR2: LGHDT and YNNKEL (reference sequence). CDR3 length: 15 amino acids. Trimming removed 3 bases at V and 3 bases at J, with 14 bases between. CDR3 coding DNA: TGTGCCAGCAGCCAGTGGGTTGGGCCAGACACTGAAGCTTTCTTT. Its translation: CASSQWVGPDTEAFF.

The chain recombines TRBV14 with TRBJ1-2; 9 bases agree with TRBD1. V gave up 4 bases and J gave up 8 bases; unmatched junction bases: 11. The CDR3 consists of 15 residues. CDR1 and CDR2 from the germline V gene are SGHDN and FVKESK. The CDR3 reads CASSPGTGTSRGYTF. The DNA for the CDR3 is TGTGCCAGCAGCCCTGGGACAGGGACTAGTCGGGGCTACACCTTC. The entire variable domain, with the rest obtained from reference TRBV14 and TRBJ1-2, is as follows: EAGVTQFPSHSVIEKGQTVTLRCDPISGHDNLYWYRRVMGKEIKFLLHFVKESKQDESGMPNNRFLAERTGGTYSTLKVQPAELEDSGVYFCASSPGTGTSRGYTFGSGTRLTVV.

Note on this clonotype: This sequence may be a read error, since a much larger clone differs from it by one base. The DNA of the CDR3 is TGTGCCAGCAGTTACCCCGACAGGGCTTGCGAGCAGTACTTC. It codes for CASSYPDRACEQYF. J is TRBJ2-7 and V is TRBV6-2 or TRBV6-3, with TRBD1 matching over 7 bases. This CDR3 spans 14 amino acids. Trimming cost V 2 bases and J 6 bases; bases outside gene matches: 7. Germline V gives CDR1 MNHEY, CDR2 SVGEGT.

This clonotype has more than one count but fewer than ten. The chain combines TRBV6-1 with TRBJ2-1; D possibly corresponds to TRBD1 (5 bases). The CDR3 has 12 amino acids. Germline V gives CDR1 MNHNS, CDR2 SASEGT. Between the trimmed V and J ends, which lost 2 bases and 9 bases, there was a span of 8 bases. As DNA, the CDR3 is TGTGCCAGCAGTGAATATAGGGGTGAGCAGTTCTTC. It encodes CASSEYRGEQFF.

The chain recombines TRBV9 with TRBJ1-1; possible D gene TRBD1, 6 bases. From germline, CDR1 is SGDLS and CDR2 YYNGEE. This CDR3 spans 11 amino acids. The V end lost 4 bases, the J end lost 10 bases, and 11 bases lay between the germline ends. In DNA, the CDR3 is TGTGCCAGCAGCACCGAGGGGGTAGCTTTCTTT. Residues: CASSTEGVAFF. The whole variable domain, filled in from reference TRBV9 and TRBJ1-1, reads DSGVTQTPKHLITATGQRVTLRCSPRSGDLSVYWYQQSLDQGLQFLIQYYNGEERAKGNILERFSAQQFPDLHSELNLSSLELGDSALYFCASSTEGVAFFGQGTRLTVV.

This clonotype was seen only a few times. This sequence joins TRBV20-1 and TRBJ1-1; no clear D gene. Germline values: CDR1 DFQATT, CDR2 SNEGSKA (reference sequence). The CDR3 runs 11 residues. Trimming cost V 2 bases and J 6 bases, with 7 bases left between them. As DNA, the CDR3 is TGCAGTGCTAGAAGGGTTGCTGAAGCTTTCTTT. Translation: CSARRVAEAFF.

Regarding this clonotype: The junction does not match germline at one end; this may be a read error. The gene calls are TRBV5-6 and TRBJ2-1; no clear D. The CDR3 runs to 12 residues. CDR1 and CDR2 (germline): SGHDT, YYEEEE. CDR3 in DNA: TGTGCCAGCAGCTTGCGTGCCGTTGGGTCGGTCTTC. Translation: CASSLRAVGSVF.

The CDR3 region has the DNA TGCAGTGCTAGAGAGGGACTAGCGGACCGCACAGATACGCAGTATTTT. This encodes CSAREGLADRTDTQYF. V gene TRBV20-1 combines with J gene TRBJ2-3; 11 bases are a match to TRBD2. From germline, CDR1 is DFQATT and CDR2 SNEGSKA (reference sequence). V shed 0 bases and J 1 base; nucleotides not matched to a gene: 3. CDR3 length: 16 amino acids.